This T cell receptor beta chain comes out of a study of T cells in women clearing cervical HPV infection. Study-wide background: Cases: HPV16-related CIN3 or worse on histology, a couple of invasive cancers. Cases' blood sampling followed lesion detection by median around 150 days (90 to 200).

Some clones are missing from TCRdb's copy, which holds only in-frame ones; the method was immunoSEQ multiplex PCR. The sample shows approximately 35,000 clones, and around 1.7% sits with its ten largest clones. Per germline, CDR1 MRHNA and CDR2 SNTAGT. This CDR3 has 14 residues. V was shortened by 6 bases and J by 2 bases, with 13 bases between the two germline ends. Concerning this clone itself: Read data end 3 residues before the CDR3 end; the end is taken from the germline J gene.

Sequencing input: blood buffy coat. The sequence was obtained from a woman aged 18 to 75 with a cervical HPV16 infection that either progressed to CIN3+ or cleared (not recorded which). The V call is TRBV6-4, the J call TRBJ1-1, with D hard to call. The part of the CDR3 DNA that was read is TGTGCCAGCAGGGTCCTTCAGTCAAACACTGAA. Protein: CASRVLQSNTE. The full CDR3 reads CASRVLQSNTEAFF.